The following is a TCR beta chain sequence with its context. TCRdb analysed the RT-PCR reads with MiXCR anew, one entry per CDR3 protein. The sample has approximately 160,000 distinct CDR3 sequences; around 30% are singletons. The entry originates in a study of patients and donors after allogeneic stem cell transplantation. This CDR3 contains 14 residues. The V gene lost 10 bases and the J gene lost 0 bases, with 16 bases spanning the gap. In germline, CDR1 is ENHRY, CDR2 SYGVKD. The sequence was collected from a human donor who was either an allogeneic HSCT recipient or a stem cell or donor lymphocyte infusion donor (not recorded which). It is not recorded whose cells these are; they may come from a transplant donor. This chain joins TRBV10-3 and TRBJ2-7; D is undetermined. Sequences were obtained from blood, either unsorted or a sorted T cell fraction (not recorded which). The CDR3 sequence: CATTISGNSYEQYF. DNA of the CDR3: TGTGCCACAACCATCTCAGGTAACTCCTACGAGCAGTACTTC.